This record concerns one TCR beta chain sequence. Germline trimming cut 4 bases from V and 5 bases from J; bases unmatched to any gene: 5. The CDR3 consists of 14 residues. Germline CDR1 reads SGHDT; CDR2 reads YYEEEE. The sample belongs to a study of blood T cell repertoires in COVID-19. Measured with immunoSEQ multiplex PCR; TCRdb has only the in-frame clones, and not every one. The sample consists of around 110,000 clones, approximately 84% of them appearing once. The sequenced material came from peripheral blood. The rearrangement joins TRBV5-6 to TRBJ1-5, with 8 positions matching TRBD1. The sequence was collected from a man aged 65 to 85 with active or convalescent COVID-19. The CDR3 spells CASSLHRGDQPQHF. DNA for the CDR3: TGTGCCAGCAGCCTTCACAGGGGGGATCAGCCCCAGCATTTT. Full variable domain (outside the CDR3, taken from reference TRBV5-6 and TRBJ1-5): DAGVTQSPTHLIKTRGQQVTLRCSPKSGHDTVSWYQQALGQGPQFIFQYYEEEERQRGNFPDRFSGHQFPNYSSELNVNALLLGDSALYLCASSLHRGDQPQHFGDGTRLSIL.